This passage covers 11 T cell receptor beta chains from one sample sequenced in a study of blood T cell repertoires in COVID-19. TCRdb's table, derived via immunoSEQ multiplex PCR, lists solely in-frame clones and lacks some. Seen here are approximately 150,000 clones, more than 75% observed once, and the top ten hold roughly 4.4%. Sequenced sample: peripheral blood. Every receptor here comes from a human donor in a cohort sampled during active COVID-19.

The chain couples TRBV24-1 to TRBJ1-2, with D possibly TRBD1 on 5 matching bases. Germline CDR1 KGHDR, CDR2 SFDVKD. The CDR3 covers 16 residues. V lost 5 bases and J 2 bases, leaving 17 bases between the germline ends. DNA of the CDR3: TGTGCCACCAGTGGCCCCCAACAAGGGGTCAACTATGGCTACACCTTC. Its protein is CATSGPQQGVNYGYTF.

This clone was picked up one time. V usage is TRBV6-6 and J usage is TRBJ1-1; D might be TRBD1 (6 bases). The CDR3 is 13 amino acids. V lost 2 bases and J lost 3, with 7 bases in between. CDR1 is MNHNY and CDR2 is SVGAGI in the germline V gene (reference sequence). The CDR3 loop is CASSYNRDTEAFF. CDR3 nucleotide sequence: TGTGCCAGCAGTTACAACAGGGACACTGAAGCTTTCTTT.

The chain employs TRBV29-1 and TRBJ1-1; D remains unclear. V was clipped by 1 base and J by 5 bases, with 14 bases between them. The CDR3 is made up of 14 amino acids. Germline assignment: CDR1 SQVTM and CDR2 ANQGSEA. The DNA for the CDR3 is TGCAGCGTTGAAGGGCCGTCTCCGGGGACTGAAGCTTTCTTT. It codes for CSVEGPSPGTEAFF.

This chain uses TRBV29-1 with TRBJ2-3; 12 nucleotides line up with TRBD2. This CDR3 spans 19 amino acids. V shed 1 base and J 2 bases; nucleotides not matched to a gene: 13. Germline CDR1 SQVTM, CDR2 ANQGSEA. CDR3 coding DNA: TGCAGCGTTGAAGGTCCCGGCCTAGCGGGAGGGAGCCCCACAGATACGCAGTATTTT. Its translation: CSVEGPGLAGGSPTDTQYF.

The J gene is TRBJ2-7, the V gene TRBV9, with a possible D match to TRBD1 (5 bases). V lost 4 bases, J lost 7 bases, and 24 bases lay in between. CDR1 and CDR2 from the germline V gene are SGDLS and YYNGEE. This CDR3 region has 16 residues. CDR3 nucleotides: TGTGCCAGCAGCTTCCGACAGACCTACCGTCCCGGGGAGCAGTACTTC. Translating gives CASSFRQTYRPGEQYF.

The gene calls are TRBV5-1 and TRBJ1-6, with D possibly matching TRBD1 (5 bases). Per germline, CDR1 SGHRS and CDR2 YFSETQ. The V end was cut by 2 bases, the J end by 7 bases, with 10 bases between. The CDR3 spans 14 residues. The CDR3 loop is CASSLETVNSPLHF. The CDR3 nucleotides read TGCGCCAGCAGCTTAGAGACAGTAAATTCACCCCTCCACTTT.

The CDR3 spells CASSEALHGTGRTYEQYF. The CDR3 nucleotides are TGTGCCAGCAGTGAAGCGCTTCACGGGACAGGGAGGACCTACGAGCAGTACTTC. This chain connects TRBV6-1 to TRBJ2-7, with 9 bases lining up with TRBD1. Germline-derived CDR1 and CDR2 are MNHNS and SASEGT. V lost 0 bases, J lost 2 bases, and 11 bases stayed unmatched. There are 18 residues in the CDR3.

The V gene is TRBV24-1, the J gene TRBJ1-4, with 9 bases that match TRBD1. The V gene's germline CDR1 is KGHDR and CDR2 SFDVKD. V trimming: 3 bases; J trimming: 8 bases; junction bases outside the gene matches: 6. The CDR3 extends over 15 amino acids. DNA for the CDR3: TGTGCCACCAGTGATGCGACAGGGGGTAGCGAAAAACTGTTTTTT. It specifies CATSDATGGSEKLFF.

The genes are TRBV28 and TRBJ1-1, with 9 bases fitting TRBD1. This CDR3 spans 18 amino acids. V was clipped by 6 bases and J by 1 base; unmatched bases: 15. CDR1 MDHEN and CDR2 SYDVKM come from the germline V gene. This CDR3 reads CASRPSPGTGFKNTEAFF. The DNA for the CDR3 is TGTGCCAGCAGGCCTAGTCCCGGGACAGGGTTTAAGAACACTGAAGCTTTCTTT.

This clone was detected a few times. The rearrangement joins TRBV19 to TRBJ1-3, with a weak D call TRBD1 (5 bases). The CDR3 is 16 residues long. CDR1 is LNHDA and CDR2 is SQIVND in the germline V gene (reference sequence). Trimming stripped 3 bases from V and 0 bases from J, with 12 bases between. CDR3 coding DNA: TGTGCCAGTAGTATTCGCCCAGACAGCTCTGGAAACACCATATATTTT. Protein sequence: CASSIRPDSSGNTIYF.

This chain uses TRBV3-1 (or the pseudogene TRBV3-2) with TRBJ2-5; 8 nucleotides align to TRBD2. CDR1 is LGHDT, CDR2 YNNKEL, per germline (reference sequence). The CDR3 length is 17 residues. V shed 1 base and J 4 bases; nucleotides not matched to a gene: 11. DNA of the CDR3: TGTGCCAGCAGCCAAGCTGACGGGGGGGGGCCACGAGAGACCCAGTACTTC. Residues: CASSQADGGGPRETQYF.